The rows below give T cell receptor beta chains drawn from one sample of a study of control samples from healthy donors and cancer patients. TCRdb's table, derived via immunoSEQ multiplex PCR, lists solely in-frame clones and lacks some. The table lists about 84,000 clones, roughly 91% of them singletons. The sequencing input was blood. The receptors originated from a man in his forties or fifties in good health. Both conserved end residues are part of each CDR3. A D gene is named only where the DNA matches it firmly. Only part of the rows carry a size: once, few, many, or a class if the clone is expanded.

D gene | J gene | clone size | V gene | CDR3 protein | CDR3 DNA
- | TRBJ1-2 | - | TRBV7-9 | CASSFRDLSGYTF | TGTGCCAGCAGCTTCCGGGACCTCAGTGGCTACACCTTC
- | TRBJ1-1 | - | TRBV18 | CASSPIRYGAEAFF | TGTGCCAGCTCCCCTATAAGGTACGGCGCTGAAGCTTTCTTT
- | TRBJ1-2 | - | TRBV3-1/TRBV3-2 | CASSQDDTGRYGYTF | TGTGCCAGCAGCCAAGATGACACAGGCCGCTATGGCTACACCTTC
TRBD1 | TRBJ2-2 | once | TRBV30 | CAGRDRGHTGELFF | TGTGCCGGAAGGGACAGGGGGCACACCGGGGAGCTGTTTTTT
- | TRBJ1-1 | - | TRBV5-8 | CASSPWKGRQNTEAFF | TGTGCCAGCAGCCCTTGGAAGGGACGGCAGAACACTGAAGCTTTCTTT
TRBD1 | TRBJ2-7 | - | TRBV25-1 | CASSGTGGGGRDYEQYF | TGTGCCAGCAGTGGGACAGGGGGCGGTGGTCGGGATTACGAGCAGTACTTC
TRBD1 | TRBJ1-6 | - | TRBV6-1 | CASSDRGLSPLHF | TGTGCCAGCAGTGACAGGGGGCTATCACCCCTCCACTTT
TRBD1 | TRBJ1-2 | once | TRBV9 | CASSEKQGASYGYTF | TGTGCCAGCAGCGAGAAACAGGGGGCAAGTTATGGCTACACCTTC
TRBD1 | TRBJ1-1 | - | TRBV9 | CASNPRTGSNTEAFF | TGTGCCAGCAACCCCCGGACAGGGTCGAACACTGAAGCTTTCTTT
TRBD2 | TRBJ2-3 | - | TRBV6-6 | CASSYYGLAGTDTQYF | TGTGCCAGCAGTTACTACGGACTAGCCGGCACAGATACGCAGTATTTT
- | TRBJ1-2 | - | TRBV9 | CASSVDPGSNYGYTF | TGTGCCAGCAGCGTAGACCCGGGGTCTAACTATGGCTACACCTTC
TRBD2 | TRBJ2-1 | few | TRBV4-2 | CASEGTSEYNEQFF | TGTGCCAGCGAGGGGACTAGCGAGTACAATGAGCAGTTCTTC
- | TRBJ1-5 | once | TRBV7-2 | CASSFQGRQPQHF | TGTGCCAGCAGCTTTCAGGGACGGCAGCCCCAGCATTTT
TRBD1 | TRBJ1-4 | - | TRBV7-9 | CASSSSEGTGIYEKLFF | TGTGCCAGCAGCTCCTCCGAAGGGACAGGGATTTATGAAAAACTGTTTTTT
- | TRBJ2-7 | few | TRBV7-2 | CASSLDPLTYEQYF | TGTGCCAGCAGCTTAGATCCCCTTACCTACGAGCAGTACTTC
TRBD1 | TRBJ1-6 | - | TRBV2 | CAGQGQGRSPLHF | TGTGCCGGCCAAGGACAGGGACGTTCACCCCTCCACTTT
- | TRBJ2-7 | - | TRBV3-1/TRBV3-2 | CASSQVTVSYEQYF | TGTGCCAGCAGCCAAGTAACAGTATCCTACGAGCAGTACTTC
- | TRBJ1-6 | once | TRBV5-1 | CASSLSKTGGVSPLHF | TGCGCCAGCAGCTTGTCAAAGACTGGGGGAGTTTCACCCCTCCACTTT
TRBD1 | TRBJ1-4 | - | TRBV4-1 | CASSQDGSGQGNEKLFF | TGCGCCAGCAGCCAAGACGGGTCGGGACAGGGGAATGAAAAACTGTTTTTT
TRBD1 | TRBJ1-2 | once | TRBV14 | CASSQQMTGVAGYTF | TGTGCCAGCAGCCAACAGATGACAGGGGTCGCGGGCTACACCTTC
TRBD1 | TRBJ2-1 | - | TRBV6-5 | CASSRQGNYNEQFF | TGTGCCAGCAGTAGACAGGGGAATTACAATGAGCAGTTCTTC
- | TRBJ2-2 | - | TRBV28 | CASRGFVGVTGELFF | TGTGCCAGCAGGGGATTTGTCGGAGTCACCGGGGAGCTGTTTTTT
- | TRBJ1-4 | - | TRBV5-1 | CASSLNSGGGEKLFF | TGCGCCAGCAGCTTAAATTCGGGAGGGGGAGAAAAACTGTTTTTT
- | TRBJ1-1 | - | TRBV29-1 | CSIRQVSKGYGTEAFF | TGCAGCATCAGACAGGTCTCAAAGGGGTATGGCACTGAAGCTTTCTTT
- | TRBJ2-2 | - | TRBV11-3 | CASSSSRAGELFF | TGTGCCAGCAGCTCCTCTCGTGCCGGGGAGCTGTTTTTT
- | TRBJ1-1 | - | TRBV4-3 | CASSQALDREAFF | TGCGCCAGCAGCCAAGCCCTGGATAGGGAAGCTTTCTTT
TRBD2 | TRBJ2-1 | large | TRBV12-3/TRBV12-4 | CASRSRDYTLF | TGTGCCAGCAGGTCCCGGGACTATACCCTCTTC
- | TRBJ1-6 | - | TRBV6-5 | CASSSLDSGNSPLHF | TGTGCCAGCAGTTCCCTGGACAGCGGTAATTCACCCCTCCACTTT
- | TRBJ2-3 | once | TRBV9 | CASSVDPVDTDTQYF | TGTGCCAGCAGCGTAGATCCGGTGGACACAGATACGCAGTATTTT
TRBD1 | TRBJ1-6 | - | TRBV7-2 | CASSQGARNSPLHF | TGTGCCAGCAGTCAGGGGGCGAGGAATTCACCCCTCCACTTT
- | TRBJ2-7 | - | TRBV3-1/TRBV3-2 | CASSQALSSYEQYF | TGTGCCAGCAGCCAAGCGTTGAGCTCCTACGAGCAGTACTTC
TRBD1 | TRBJ2-1 | - | TRBV19 | CASLSGTGGYSEQFF | TGTGCCAGTCTTTCGGGGACAGGGGGCTATAGTGAGCAGTTCTTC
- | TRBJ1-2 | - | TRBV6-2/TRBV6-3 | CASSYSRGAQYYGYTF | TGTGCCAGCAGTTACTCGAGAGGGGCCCAGTACTATGGCTACACCTTC
- | TRBJ1-5 | - | TRBV30 | CAWATRGLRSNQPQHF | TGTGCCTGGGCGACCCGGGGACTGAGGAGCAATCAGCCCCAGCATTTT
TRBD1 | TRBJ1-2 | - | TRBV5-4 | CASSEVDRGPSNYGYTF | TGTGCCAGCAGCGAGGTAGACAGGGGGCCATCTAACTATGGCTACACCTTC
- | TRBJ1-1 | - | TRBV27 | CASSFWLNTEAFF | TGTGCCAGCAGTTTCTGGTTGAACACTGAAGCTTTCTTT
- | TRBJ1-3 | few | TRBV6-1 | CASSEFEITDWSSGNTIYF | TGTGCCAGCAGTGAATTCGAAATTACTGACTGGAGCTCTGGAAACACCATATATTTT
- | TRBJ2-7 | - | TRBV7-2 | CASNPLGGAYEQYF | TGTGCCAGCAACCCTTTAGGAGGGGCATACGAGCAGTACTTC
TRBD2 | TRBJ2-2 | - | TRBV5-1 | CASSPRTSGGETGELFF | TGCGCCAGCAGCCCTCGGACTAGCGGGGGGGAAACCGGGGAGCTGTTTTTT
- | TRBJ1-1 | - | TRBV2 | CASSSDRWTEAFF | TGTGCCAGCAGTTCGGACAGATGGACTGAAGCTTTCTTT
- | TRBJ2-5 | few | TRBV6-1 | CASSEGLRTNQETQYF | TGTGCCAGCAGTGAGGGACTTCGGACGAACCAAGAGACCCAGTACTTC
- | TRBJ1-1 | - | TRBV9 | CASSFLRGNTEAFF | TGTGCCAGCAGCTTCCTCAGGGGGAACACTGAAGCTTTCTTT
- | TRBJ1-6 | once | TRBV4-1 | CASSPRGFEDSPLHF | TGCGCCAGCAGCCCCCGGGGGTTTGAGGATTCACCCCTCCACTTT
TRBD1 | TRBJ2-1 | - | TRBV19 | CASTGQGFNEQFF | TGTGCCAGTACAGGACAGGGGTTCAATGAGCAGTTCTTC
TRBD2 | TRBJ2-3 | - | TRBV7-2 | CASSLVRGSGGAQGTQYF | TGTGCCAGCAGCTTAGTTAGGGGTAGCGGGGGGGCCCAGGGTACGCAGTATTTT
- | TRBJ2-1 | - | TRBV18 | CASSPETGHSYNEQFF | TGTGCCAGCTCACCCGAAACTGGACATTCCTACAATGAGCAGTTCTTC
- | TRBJ1-1 | - | TRBV6-5 | CASTLKGPNTEAFF | TGTGCCAGCACCCTTAAGGGCCCTAACACTGAAGCTTTCTTT
- | TRBJ1-2 | - | TRBV6-5 | CASSFGGYTF | TGTGCCAGCAGTTTTGGAGGCTACACCTTC
TRBD1 | TRBJ1-1 | - | TRBV29-1 | CSVKQGFDTEAFF | TGCAGCGTCAAACAGGGGTTCGACACTGAAGCTTTCTTT
- | TRBJ1-1 | once | TRBV30 | CAWSRTPGTEAFF | TGTGCCTGGAGTAGGACCCCCGGGACTGAAGCTTTCTTT
- | TRBJ2-3 | - | TRBV7-9 | CASSLGPGELTDTQYF | TGTGCCAGCAGCTTAGGGCCCGGGGAACTCACAGATACGCAGTATTTT
TRBD1 | TRBJ1-1 | few | TRBV19 | CASSILSGGKNTEAFF | TGTGCCAGTAGTATATTGTCAGGGGGTAAAAACACTGAAGCTTTCTTT
TRBD1 | TRBJ1-4 | - | TRBV6-5 | CASIGQATPEKLFF | TGTGCCAGCATTGGACAGGCCACTCCCGAAAAACTGTTTTTT
- | TRBJ1-1 | - | TRBV9 | CASSVRENTEAFF | TGTGCCAGCAGCGTGCGGGAGAACACTGAAGCTTTCTTT